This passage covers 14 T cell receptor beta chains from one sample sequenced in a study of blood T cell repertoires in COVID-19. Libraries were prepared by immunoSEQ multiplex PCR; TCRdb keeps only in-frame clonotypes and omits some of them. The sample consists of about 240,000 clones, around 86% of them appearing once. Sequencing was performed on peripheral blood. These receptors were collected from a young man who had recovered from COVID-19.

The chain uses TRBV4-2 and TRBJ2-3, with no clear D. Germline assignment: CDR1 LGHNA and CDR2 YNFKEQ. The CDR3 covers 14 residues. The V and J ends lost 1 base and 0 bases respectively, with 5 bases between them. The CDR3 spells CASSQAVSTDTQYF. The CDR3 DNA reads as TGTGCCAGCAGCCAAGCCGTGAGCACAGATACGCAGTATTTT.

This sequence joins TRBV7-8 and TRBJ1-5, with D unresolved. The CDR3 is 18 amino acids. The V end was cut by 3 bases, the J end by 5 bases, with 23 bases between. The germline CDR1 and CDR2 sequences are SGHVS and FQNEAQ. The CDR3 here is CASSLSYTTSRLYQPQHF. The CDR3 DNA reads TGTGCCAGCAGCTTGAGTTATACTACATCAAGATTGTATCAGCCCCAGCATTTT.

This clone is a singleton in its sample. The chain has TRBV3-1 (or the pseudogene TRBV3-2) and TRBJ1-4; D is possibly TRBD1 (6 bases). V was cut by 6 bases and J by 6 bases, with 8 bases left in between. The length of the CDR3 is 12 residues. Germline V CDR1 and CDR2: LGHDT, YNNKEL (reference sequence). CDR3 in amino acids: CASSHRDEKLFF. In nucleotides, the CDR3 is TGTGCCAGCAGTCACAGGGATGAAAAACTGTTTTTT.

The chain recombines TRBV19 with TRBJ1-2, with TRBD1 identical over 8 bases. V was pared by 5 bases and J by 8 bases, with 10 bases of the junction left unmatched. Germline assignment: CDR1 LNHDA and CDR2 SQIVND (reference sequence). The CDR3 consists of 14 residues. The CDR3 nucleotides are TGTGCCAGTAGTTCCACAGGGGGAGTGGAGGGCTACACCTTC. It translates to CASSSTGGVEGYTF. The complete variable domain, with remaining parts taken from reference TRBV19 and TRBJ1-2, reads DGGITQSPKYLFRKEGQNVTLSCEQNLNHDAMYWYRQDPGQGLRLIYYSQIVNDFQKGDIAEGYSVSREKKESFPLTVTSAQKNPTAFYLCASSSTGGVEGYTFGSGTRLTVV.

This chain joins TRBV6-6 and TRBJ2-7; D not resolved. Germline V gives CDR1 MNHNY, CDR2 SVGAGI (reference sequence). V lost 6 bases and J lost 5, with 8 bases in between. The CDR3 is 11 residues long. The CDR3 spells CASSSHDEQYF. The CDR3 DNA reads TGTGCCAGCAGCTCACACGACGAGCAGTACTTC.

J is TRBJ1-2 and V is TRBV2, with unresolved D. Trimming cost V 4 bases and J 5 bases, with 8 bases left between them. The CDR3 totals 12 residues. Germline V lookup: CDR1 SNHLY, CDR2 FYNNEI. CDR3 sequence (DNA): TGTGCCAGCAGTGGCGGGCCTTATGGCTACACCTTC. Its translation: CASSGGPYGYTF.

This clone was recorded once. The CDR3 sequence is CASSLIGWTEAFF. For the CDR3, the DNA is TGTGCCAGCAGTTTAATCGGGTGGACTGAAGCTTTCTTT. V gene TRBV5-5 combines with J gene TRBJ1-1; no clear D. The CDR3 extends over 13 amino acids. Trimming pared 5 bases from V and 5 bases from J, leaving 13 bases between. Germline CDR1 and CDR2: SGHKS and YYEKEE (reference sequence). Combining the CDR3 with reference TRBV5-5 and TRBJ1-1 gives the whole variable domain DAGVTQSPTHLIKTRGQQVTLRCSPISGHKSVSWYQQVLGQGPQFIFQYYEKEERGRGNFPDRFSARQFPNYSSELNVNALLLGDSALYLCASSLIGWTEAFFGQGTRLTVV.

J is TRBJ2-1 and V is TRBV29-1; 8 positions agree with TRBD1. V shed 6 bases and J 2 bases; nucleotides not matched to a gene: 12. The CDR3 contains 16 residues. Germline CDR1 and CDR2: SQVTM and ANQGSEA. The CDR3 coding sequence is TGCAGCGTCAGGATGACACAGGGGGTGCCCTACAATGAGCAGTTCTTC. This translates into CSVRMTQGVPYNEQFF.

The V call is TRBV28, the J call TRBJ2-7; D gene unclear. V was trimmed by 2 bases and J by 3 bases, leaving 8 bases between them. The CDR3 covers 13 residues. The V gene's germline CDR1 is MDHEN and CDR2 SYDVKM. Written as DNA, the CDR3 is TGTGCCAGCAGTTTAGGGCCCTACTACGAGCAGTACGTC. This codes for CASSLGPYYEQYV.

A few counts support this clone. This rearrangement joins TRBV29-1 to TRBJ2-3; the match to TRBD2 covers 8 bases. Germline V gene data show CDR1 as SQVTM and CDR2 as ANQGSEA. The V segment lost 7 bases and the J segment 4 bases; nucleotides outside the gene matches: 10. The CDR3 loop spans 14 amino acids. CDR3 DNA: TGCAGCGCGTCCAGCGGGGGTTACGCAGATACGCAGTATTTT. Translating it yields CSASSGGYADTQYF.

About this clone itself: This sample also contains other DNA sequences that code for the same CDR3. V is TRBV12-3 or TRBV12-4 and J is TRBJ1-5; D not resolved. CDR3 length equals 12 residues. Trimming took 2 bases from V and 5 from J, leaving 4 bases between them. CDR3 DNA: TGTGCCAGCAGTTTAAACTATCAGCCCCAGCATTTT. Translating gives CASSLNYQPQHF.

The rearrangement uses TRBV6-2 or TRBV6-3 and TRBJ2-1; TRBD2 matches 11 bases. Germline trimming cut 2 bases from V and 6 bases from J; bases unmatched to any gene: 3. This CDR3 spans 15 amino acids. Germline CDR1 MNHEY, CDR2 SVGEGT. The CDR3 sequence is CASSYSLAGGNEQFF. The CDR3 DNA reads TGTGCCAGCAGTTACAGTCTAGCGGGGGGCAATGAGCAGTTCTTC.

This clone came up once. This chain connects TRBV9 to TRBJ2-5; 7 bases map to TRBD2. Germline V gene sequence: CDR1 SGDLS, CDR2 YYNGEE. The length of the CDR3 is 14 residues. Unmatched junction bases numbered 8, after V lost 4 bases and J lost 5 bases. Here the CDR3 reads CASSPGRGSETQYF. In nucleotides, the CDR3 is TGTGCCAGCAGCCCGGGGAGGGGATCGGAGACCCAGTACTTC.

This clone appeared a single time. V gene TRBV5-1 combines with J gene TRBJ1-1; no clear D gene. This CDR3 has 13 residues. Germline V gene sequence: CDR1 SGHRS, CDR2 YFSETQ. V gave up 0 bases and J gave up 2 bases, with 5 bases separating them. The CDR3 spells CASSLGVNTEAFF. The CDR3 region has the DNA TGCGCCAGCAGCTTGGGAGTAAACACTGAAGCTTTCTTT. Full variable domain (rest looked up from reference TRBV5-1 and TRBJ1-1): KAGVTQTPRYLIKTRGQQVTLSCSPISGHRSVSWYQQTPGQGLQFLFEYFSETQRNKGNFPGRFSGRQFSNSRSEMNVSTLELGDSALYLCASSLGVNTEAFFGQGTRLTVV.